The table lists the clone carrying this T cell receptor beta chain with many counts. Its specificity is unknown. The sample comes from a study of CD8 T cells in ankylosing spondylitis. Points from the study as a whole: Some of these motif variants have turned up before, in reports on reactive arthritis synovial fluid and blood. Several highly homologous variants made up a TCR beta motif, and this motif appeared characteristic of ankylosing spondylitis blood.

Trimming shortened V by 0 bases and J by 5 bases, and 14 bases separated the two germline ends. Per the germline V gene, CDR1 is SGHRS and CDR2 is YFSETQ. The CDR3 has 15 amino acids. TCRdb used MiXCR to reprocess the 5' RACE reads, holding one entry per CDR3 protein. The table lists 200,000 to 250,000 distinct CDR3 sequences, over 9.5% of them singletons, with over 20% in the top ten. The chain carries TRBV5-1 and TRBJ2-5, with D unclear. The specimen sequenced was blood, either unsorted or a sorted T cell fraction (not recorded which). The TCR comes from a male donor with ankylosing spondylitis or in good health (not recorded which). The CDR3: CASSLELGIGETQYF. The CDR3 DNA reads TGCGCCAGCAGCTTGGAATTAGGCATTGGTGAGACCCAGTACTTC.